This T cell receptor (beta chain) was recovered during a study of blood T cell repertoires in COVID-19. This clone was recorded only once. Data came from immunoSEQ multiplex PCR; TCRdb stores just in-frame clones and leaves some out. This sample has approximately 470,000 clones, with about nine tenths found just once. The CDR3 sequence is 13 residues long. The V gene lost 2 bases and the J gene lost 3 bases, with 8 bases spanning the gap. Looked up from germline, CDR1 is GTSNPN and CDR2 is SVGIG (reference sequence). The clonotype originates from a woman aged 18-29 years who had recovered from COVID-19. The rearrangement joins TRBV30 to TRBJ2-4; maybe TRBD2 (6 bases). Sequencing was carried out using PBMCs or T cells enriched from blood (not recorded which). The CDR3 DNA follows: TGTGCCTGGAGTTCGGGAGACAAAAACATTCAGTACTTC. As protein: CAWSSGDKNIQYF.